The 21 T cell receptor beta chains listed next were all sequenced from one sample in a study of blood T cell repertoires in COVID-19 (dated by TCRdb to between 2020 and 2021). Library preparation used the immunoSEQ multiplex PCR assay. TCRdb holds this immuneACCESS table with in-frame rearrangements only. Some clones are missing; in checked studies, unresolved V genes explain under half, and the rest has no known cause. The sample contains approximately 160,000 clones, about 87% of them found a single time. The ten biggest clones cover roughly 0.57% of the sample. Sample: peripheral blood. These receptor sequences come from a man in his fifties or sixties with COVID-19, enrolled during active disease.

CDR3: CASSLDRGYGYTF. The CDR3 bases are TGTGCCAGCAGCTTAGACAGGGGCTATGGCTACACCTTC. The chain links TRBV11-2 to TRBJ1-2, with D possibly TRBD1 on 6 matching bases. V was clipped by 0 bases and J by 4 bases, with 6 bases between them. Germline lookup yields CDR1 SGHAT and CDR2 FQNNGV. The CDR3 sequence is 13 residues long.

The chain combines TRBV19 with TRBJ1-5, with D unresolved. CDR1 LNHDA and CDR2 SQIVND come from the germline V gene (reference sequence). Trimming removed 7 bases at V and 0 bases at J, with 25 bases between. The CDR3 contains 19 residues. CDR3 in DNA: TGTGCCAGTATCGATGGCGGGGTGGGAGCCCTTTATAGCAATCAGCCCCAGCATTTT. Protein sequence: CASIDGGVGALYSNQPQHF.

This chain uses TRBV7-2 with TRBJ1-5; no definite D call. The germline CDR1 and CDR2 sequences are SGHTA and FQGNSA. V was pared by 1 base and J by 6 bases, with 7 bases between. The CDR3 totals 13 residues. The CDR3 region is CASSLVYGQPQHF. The CDR3 DNA reads as TGTGCCAGCAGCTTAGTATACGGTCAGCCCCAGCATTTT.

J is TRBJ1-1 and V is TRBV14; 10 nucleotides match TRBD1. Trimming at V came to 3 bases and at J to 4 bases, leaving 5 bases not matched to a gene. The CDR3 runs 15 residues. CDR1 and CDR2 (germline): SGHDN, FVKESK. The CDR3 nucleotides are TGTGCCAGCAGCCATTACAGGACAGGGGGCACTGAAGCTTTCTTT. Translated: CASSHYRTGGTEAFF.

This clone was seen more than once but under ten times. This rearrangement joins TRBV6-6 to TRBJ2-7; D is possibly TRBD1 (6 bases). The CDR3 consists of 13 residues. Germline CDR1 MNHNY, CDR2 SVGAGI (reference sequence). Between the trimmed V and J ends, which lost 4 bases and 3 bases, there was a span of 10 bases. The CDR3, as DNA: TGTGCCAGCAGTTCACCGGACAGCTACGAGCAGTACTTC. Protein sequence: CASSSPDSYEQYF.

The chain has TRBV19 and TRBJ1-1; 8 nucleotides align to TRBD1. V gave up 3 bases and J gave up 1 base; unmatched junction bases: 4. The germline V gene encodes CDR1 LNHDA and CDR2 SQIVND (reference sequence). This CDR3 region has 15 residues. The CDR3 DNA reads TGTGCCAGTAGTATCCAGGGGACAGGGAACACTGAAGCTTTCTTT. It translates to CASSIQGTGNTEAFF.

The V call is TRBV4-1, the J call TRBJ1-1; possibly TRBD1 for D (5 bases). Germline CDR1 and CDR2: MGHRA and YSYEKL. The CDR3 has 14 residues. Trimming pared 6 bases from V and 3 bases from J, leaving 14 bases between. The CDR3 DNA is TGCGCCAGCAGGGGTATCGGCAGGGACACTGAAGCTTTCTTT. This encodes CASRGIGRDTEAFF.

This chain links TRBV28 with TRBJ2-7; no definite D call. Germline CDR1 and CDR2: MDHEN and SYDVKM. The CDR3 consists of 13 residues. The germline V and J ends were trimmed by 7 bases and 2 bases, with 12 bases remaining between them. The CDR3 is CASTPTVPYEQYF. Written as DNA, the CDR3 is TGTGCCAGCACCCCTACAGTTCCCTACGAGCAGTACTTC.

This sequence joins TRBV6-5 and TRBJ1-1; a possible D gene is TRBD1 (5 bases). The V gene lost 0 bases and the J gene lost 5 bases, with 13 bases spanning the gap. The CDR3 has 15 amino acids. In germline, CDR1 is MNHEY, CDR2 SVGAGI. The CDR3 spells CASSYSGGGGTEAFF. For the CDR3, the DNA is TGTGCCAGCAGTTACTCAGGCGGGGGGGGTACTGAAGCTTTCTTT.

This clone was seen just once. CDR3 nucleotide sequence: TGTGCCAGCAGCCAGGGGAGGACAGGGTTCGGCAATCAGCCCCAGCATTTT. Amino acids: CASSQGRTGFGNQPQHF. The V call is TRBV14, the J call TRBJ1-5; 8 bases map to TRBD1. CDR1 SGHDN and CDR2 FVKESK come from the germline V gene. The CDR3 is 17 residues long. V lost 3 bases to trimming and J lost 2 bases; unmatched junction nucleotides: 9.

This sequence joins TRBV18 and TRBJ2-6, with D tentatively TRBD1 (5 bases). Per the germline V gene, CDR1 is KGHSH and CDR2 is LQKENI. This CDR3 has 16 amino acids. The ends were cut back, 3 bases at V and 0 bases at J, with 9 bases in the middle. As DNA, the CDR3 is TGTGCCAGCTCACCGCTCGACAGCTCTGGGGCCAACGTCCTGACTTTC. It specifies CASSPLDSSGANVLTF.

With regard to this clone: It may be a read error: a sequence one base away is much more abundant. The sample has other DNA sequences that encode this CDR3 too. The gene calls are TRBV24-1 and TRBJ2-7; the match to TRBD1 covers 9 bases. Trimming cost V 4 bases and J 3 bases; bases outside gene matches: 6. The CDR3 contains 15 residues. From germline, CDR1 is KGHDR and CDR2 SFDVKD. CDR3 nucleotide sequence: TGTGCCACCAGTGACCCGGGACAGGGTGGCTACGAGCAGTACTTC. As protein: CATSDPGQGGYEQYF.

This clone was recorded only once. This chain joins TRBV7-8 and TRBJ1-1; D is unclear. This CDR3 comprises 14 residues. Germline CDR1 reads SGHVS; CDR2 reads FQNEAQ. With 1 base removed from V and 1 base from J, the gap between germline ends came to 7 bases. The CDR3 nucleotides are TGTGCCAGCAGCTTAGGGCAGAAGAACACTGAAGCTTTCTTT. Residues: CASSLGQKNTEAFF. Together with reference TRBV7-8 and TRBJ1-1, the CDR3 gives the full variable domain: GAGVSQSPRYKVAKRGQDVALRCDPISGHVSLFWYQQALGQGPEFLTYFQNEAQLDKSGLPSDRFFAERPEGSVSTLKIQRTQQEDSAVYLCASSLGQKNTEAFFGQGTRLTVV.

CDR3 DNA: TGTGCCATCTCCCGCGACAGGGACACTGAAGCTTTCTTT. Translation gives CAISRDRDTEAFF. This chain links TRBV10-3 with TRBJ1-1; 7 positions match TRBD1. The germline gives CDR1 ENHRY, CDR2 SYGVKD. V lost 8 bases, J lost 3 bases, and 6 bases stayed unmatched. The CDR3 is 13 amino acids.

The chain is built from TRBV7-9 and TRBJ2-1; the match to TRBD1 covers 9 bases. The CDR3 is 17 amino acids. V gave up 5 bases and J gave up 5 bases; unmatched junction bases: 13. The germline V gene has CDR1 SEHNR and CDR2 FQNEAQ (reference sequence). CDR3 region: CASSPTLLGTGNNEQFF. In DNA form, the CDR3 reads TGTGCCAGCAGCCCGACGCTACTCGGGACAGGGAACAATGAGCAGTTCTTC.

V is TRBV6-5 and J is TRBJ2-7; D is perhaps TRBD1 (6 bases). The CDR3 consists of 14 residues. V was clipped by 7 bases and J by 0 bases, with 13 bases between them. Germline CDR1 is MNHEY and CDR2 is SVGAGI. The CDR3 bases are TGTGCCAGCAATATAAGGACAGCCTCCTACGAGCAGTACTTC. This sequence encodes CASNIRTASYEQYF.

The rearrangement links TRBV28 to TRBJ2-7, with 10 bases that match TRBD1. Per germline, CDR1 MDHEN and CDR2 SYDVKM. With 6 bases clipped from V and 6 bases from J, the junction kept 11 bases outside the gene matches. There are 15 residues in the CDR3. The CDR3 protein is CASRSGTGALGEQYF. For the CDR3, the DNA is TGTGCCAGCAGATCCGGGACAGGGGCTTTGGGCGAGCAGTACTTC.

The chain carries TRBV14 and TRBJ1-2; D is perhaps TRBD1 (6 bases). Germline CDR1 SGHDN, CDR2 FVKESK. V was pared by 3 bases and J by 3 bases, with 11 bases between. This CDR3 is built from 14 residues. In nucleotides, the CDR3 is TGTGCCAGCAGCCACAGGGGTGGGGACTATGGCTACACCTTC. Translating gives CASSHRGGDYGYTF.

The rearrangement joins TRBV29-1 to TRBJ1-2; D gene uncertain. The CDR3 contains 14 residues. The germline V gene has CDR1 SQVTM and CDR2 ANQGSEA. V dropped 1 base and J dropped 2 bases, with 11 bases sitting between them. CDR3: CSVEAAGINYGYTF. DNA for the CDR3: TGCAGCGTTGAAGCGGCGGGGATAAACTATGGCTACACCTTC.

The chain is built from TRBV7-2 and TRBJ2-1; 10 bases are shared with TRBD2. The CDR3 consists of 17 residues. Germline CDR1 reads SGHTA; CDR2 reads FQGNSA. The V gene end was trimmed by 7 bases and the J gene end by 0 bases; junction bases not matched to a gene: 9. The CDR3 DNA reads TGTGCCAGCATCCGACCCGGACTAGCGGCCTCCTACAATGAGCAGTTCTTC. Translation gives CASIRPGLAASYNEQFF.

This clone was detected only once. The chain employs TRBV23-1 and TRBJ2-7; 7 bases agree with TRBD1. TRBV23-1 is classed as an ORF, of uncertain function. V was clipped by 9 bases and J by 2 bases; unmatched bases: 7. This CDR3 spans 13 amino acids. CDR3 region: CARPGQQAYEQYF. CDR3 sequence (DNA): TGCGCCAGGCCGGGACAGCAAGCCTACGAGCAGTACTTC.